The clone carrying this T cell receptor (beta chain) was counted a few times. Losses at the gene ends were 0 bases for V and 4 bases for J; bases not matched to a gene: 4. Germline CDR1 DFQATT, CDR2 SNEGSKA (reference sequence). The CDR3 runs to 14 residues. Using RNA transcripts as the source, TCR beta CDR3 regions were amplified. The study used the HTBI primer set for a first-round RT-PCR of the TCR CDR3. MiXCR, applied by TCRdb to the multiplex PCR reads, yields one record per CDR3 protein. The table records around 300,000 distinct CDR3 sequences, 20% to 25% of them present only once. This entry is derived from a study of T cells in Graves' hyperthyroidism and ophthalmopathy. Patients with ophthalmopathy all had a Clinical Activity Score of at least 3, a NOSPECS grade of at least 4 and duration under 3 months. The diagnostic basis comprised clinical symptoms, serum thyroxine and TRAb, thyroid ultrasound and orbital computed tomography.

Sample: blood. The gene calls are TRBV20-1 and TRBJ2-7; the match to TRBD1 covers 9 bases. This sequence originates from a man in his thirties or forties with Graves' ophthalmopathy. DNA for the CDR3: TGCAGTGCTAGAGATACAGGACAGGGGTACGAGCAGTACTTC. Amino acids: CSARDTGQGYEQYF.